The TCR beta chain described here comes from a study of blood T cell repertoires in COVID-19. At the level of the study: The analysed material was cDNA or gDNA that came from T cells, B-cell-depleted T cells, or PBMCs.

TCRdb's copy holds only in-frame clones and misses some; the assay was immunoSEQ multiplex PCR. The table lists 95,000 or so clones, roughly 90% of them singletons, with 0.95% to 1.5% in the top ten. With 4 bases clipped from V and 0 bases from J, the junction kept 6 bases outside the gene matches. Germline loops: CDR1 MNHNY, CDR2 SVGAGI (reference sequence). The CDR3 runs 16 residues. The sequence was collected from an elderly man with active or convalescent COVID-19. The chain recombines TRBV6-6 with TRBJ2-1; 7 bases agree with TRBD2. The sequenced sample was peripheral blood. The CDR3 DNA reads as TGTGCCAGCAGTTCCTATGGGGGGGTCTCCTACAATGAGCAGTTCTTC. Amino acid sequence: CASSSYGGVSYNEQFF.